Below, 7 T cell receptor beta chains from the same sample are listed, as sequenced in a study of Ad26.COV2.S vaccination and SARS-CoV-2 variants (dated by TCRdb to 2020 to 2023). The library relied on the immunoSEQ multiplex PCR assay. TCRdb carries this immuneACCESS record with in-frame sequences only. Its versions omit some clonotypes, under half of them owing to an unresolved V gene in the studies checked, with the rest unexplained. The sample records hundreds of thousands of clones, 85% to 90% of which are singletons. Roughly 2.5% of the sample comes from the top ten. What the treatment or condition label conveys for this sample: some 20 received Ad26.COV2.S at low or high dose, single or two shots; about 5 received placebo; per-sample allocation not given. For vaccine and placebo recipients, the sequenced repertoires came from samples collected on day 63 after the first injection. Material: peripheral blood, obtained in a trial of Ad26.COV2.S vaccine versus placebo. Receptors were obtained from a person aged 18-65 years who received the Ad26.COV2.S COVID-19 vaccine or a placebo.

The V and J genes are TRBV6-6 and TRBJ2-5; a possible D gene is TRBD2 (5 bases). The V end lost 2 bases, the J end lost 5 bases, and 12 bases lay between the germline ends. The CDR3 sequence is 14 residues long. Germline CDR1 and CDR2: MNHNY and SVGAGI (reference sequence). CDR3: CASSYPGESETQYF. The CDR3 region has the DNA TGTGCCAGCAGTTACCCCGGGGAGAGCGAGACCCAGTACTTC.

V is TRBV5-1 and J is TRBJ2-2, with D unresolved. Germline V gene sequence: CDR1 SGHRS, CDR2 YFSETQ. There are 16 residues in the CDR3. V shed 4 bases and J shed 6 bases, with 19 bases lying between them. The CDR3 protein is CASSPRAVQGPGELFF. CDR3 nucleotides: TGCGCCAGCAGCCCCCGGGCCGTCCAAGGACCCGGGGAGCTGTTTTTT. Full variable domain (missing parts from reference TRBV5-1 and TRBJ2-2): KAGVTQTPRYLIKTRGQQVTLSCSPISGHRSVSWYQQTPGQGLQFLFEYFSETQRNKGNFPGRFSGRQFSNSRSEMNVSTLELGDSALYLCASSPRAVQGPGELFFGEGSRLTVL.

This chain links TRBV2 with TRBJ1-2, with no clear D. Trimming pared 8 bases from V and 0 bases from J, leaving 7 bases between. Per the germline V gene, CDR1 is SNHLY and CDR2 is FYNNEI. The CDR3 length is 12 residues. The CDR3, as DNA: TGTGCCAGCGGGGTGGCTAACTATGGCTACACCTTC. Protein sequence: CASGVANYGYTF. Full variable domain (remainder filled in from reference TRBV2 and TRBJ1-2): EPEVTQTPSHQVTQMGQEVILRCVPISNHLYFYWYRQILGQKVEFLVSFYNNEISEKSEIFDDQFSVERPDGSNFTLKIRSTKLEDSAMYFCASGVANYGYTFGSGTRLTVV.

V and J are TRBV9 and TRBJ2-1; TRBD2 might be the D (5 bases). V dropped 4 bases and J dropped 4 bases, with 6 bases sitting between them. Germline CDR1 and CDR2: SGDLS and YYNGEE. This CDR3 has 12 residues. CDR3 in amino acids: CASSTRYNEQFF. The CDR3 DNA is TGTGCCAGCAGCACTAGGTACAATGAGCAGTTCTTC.

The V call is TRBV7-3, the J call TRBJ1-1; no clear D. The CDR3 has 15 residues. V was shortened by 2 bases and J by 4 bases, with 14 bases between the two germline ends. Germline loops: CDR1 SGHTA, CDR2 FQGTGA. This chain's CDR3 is CASSLGFGRVTEAFF. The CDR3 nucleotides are TGTGCCAGCAGCTTAGGCTTCGGACGCGTCACTGAAGCTTTCTTT.

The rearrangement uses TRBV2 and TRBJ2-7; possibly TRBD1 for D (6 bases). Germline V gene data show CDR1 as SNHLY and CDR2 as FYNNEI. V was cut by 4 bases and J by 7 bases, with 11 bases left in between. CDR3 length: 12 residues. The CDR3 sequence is CASSARGTEQYV. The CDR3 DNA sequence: TGTGCCAGCAGTGCCAGGGGTACAGAGCAGTACGTC.

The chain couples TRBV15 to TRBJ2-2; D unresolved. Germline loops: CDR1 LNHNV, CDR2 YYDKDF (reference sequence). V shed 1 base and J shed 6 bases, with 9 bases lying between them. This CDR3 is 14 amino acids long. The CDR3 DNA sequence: TGTGCCACCAGCAGAGTGTCTGTCGCCGGGGAGCTGTTTTTT. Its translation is CATSRVSVAGELFF.